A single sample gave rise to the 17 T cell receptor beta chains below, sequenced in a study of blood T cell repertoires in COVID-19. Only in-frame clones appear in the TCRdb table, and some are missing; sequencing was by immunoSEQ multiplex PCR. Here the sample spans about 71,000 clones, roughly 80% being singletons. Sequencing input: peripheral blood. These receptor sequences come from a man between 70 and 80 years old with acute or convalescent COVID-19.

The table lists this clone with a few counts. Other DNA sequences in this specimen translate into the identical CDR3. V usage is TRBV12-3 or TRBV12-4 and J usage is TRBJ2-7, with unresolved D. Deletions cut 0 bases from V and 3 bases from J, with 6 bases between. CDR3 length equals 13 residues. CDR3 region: CASSLAQDYEQYF. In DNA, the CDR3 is TGTGCCAGCAGTTTAGCTCAGGACTACGAGCAGTACTTC.

This CDR3 reads CASSPEMATAGNTIYF. The DNA of the CDR3 is TGTGCCAGCTCACCAGAAATGGCGACAGCAGGAAACACCATATATTTT. This chain uses TRBV18 with TRBJ1-3; maybe TRBD1 (5 bases). The CDR3 length is 16 residues. Trimming removed 2 bases at V and 4 bases at J, with 15 bases between. Germline CDR1 and CDR2: KGHSH and LQKENI. Supplemented by reference TRBV18 and TRBJ1-3, the full variable domain reads NAGVMQNPRHLVRRRGQEARLRCSPMKGHSHVYWYRQLPEEGLKFMVYLQKENIIDESGMPKERFSAEFPKEGPSILRIQQVVRGDSAAYFCASSPEMATAGNTIYFGEGSWLTVV.

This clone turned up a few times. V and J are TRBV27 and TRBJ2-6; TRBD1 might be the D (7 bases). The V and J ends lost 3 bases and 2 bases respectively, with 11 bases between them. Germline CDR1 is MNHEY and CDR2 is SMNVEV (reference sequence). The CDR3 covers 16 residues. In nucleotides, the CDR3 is TGTGCCAGCAGTTTTACAGGGGAGGCTGGGGCCAACGTCCTGACTTTC. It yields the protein CASSFTGEAGANVLTF.

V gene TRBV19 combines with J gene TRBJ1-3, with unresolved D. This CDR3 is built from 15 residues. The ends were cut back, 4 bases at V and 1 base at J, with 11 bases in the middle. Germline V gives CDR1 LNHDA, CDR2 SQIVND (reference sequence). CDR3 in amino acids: CASSTGSQSGNTIYF. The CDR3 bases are TGTGCCAGTAGTACGGGTAGTCAATCTGGAAACACCATATATTTT.

The CDR3 nucleotides read TGTGCCAGTCAAAGTGGGGACAGGGGAACCGAGCAGTACTTC. Translation: CASQSGDRGTEQYF. The chain combines TRBV19 with TRBJ2-7; 10 bases align to TRBD1. CDR3 length equals 14 residues. With V trimmed by 8 bases and J by 6 bases, 10 bases remained unmatched. Germline assignment: CDR1 LNHDA and CDR2 SQIVND (reference sequence).

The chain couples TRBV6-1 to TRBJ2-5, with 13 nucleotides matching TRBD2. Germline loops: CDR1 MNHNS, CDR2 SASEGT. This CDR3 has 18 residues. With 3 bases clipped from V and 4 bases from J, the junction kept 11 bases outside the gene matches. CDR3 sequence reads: CASSDLGGLAGVRETQYF. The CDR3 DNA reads TGTGCCAGCAGTGACCTGGGTGGACTAGCGGGAGTCCGAGAGACCCAGTACTTC.

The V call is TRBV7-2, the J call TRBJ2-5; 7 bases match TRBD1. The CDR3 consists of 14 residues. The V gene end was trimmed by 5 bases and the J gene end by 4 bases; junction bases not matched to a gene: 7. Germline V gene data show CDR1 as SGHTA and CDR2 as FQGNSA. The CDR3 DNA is TGTGCCAGCAGCCGCGACAGGGCCCCAGAGACCCAGTACTTC. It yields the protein CASSRDRAPETQYF.

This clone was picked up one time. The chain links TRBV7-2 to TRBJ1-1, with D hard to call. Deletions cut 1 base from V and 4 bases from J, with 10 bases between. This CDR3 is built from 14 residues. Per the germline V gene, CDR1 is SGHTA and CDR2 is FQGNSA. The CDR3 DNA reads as TGTGCCAGCAGCTTAGGTCCGAGGGTCACTGAAGCTTTCTTT. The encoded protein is CASSLGPRVTEAFF.

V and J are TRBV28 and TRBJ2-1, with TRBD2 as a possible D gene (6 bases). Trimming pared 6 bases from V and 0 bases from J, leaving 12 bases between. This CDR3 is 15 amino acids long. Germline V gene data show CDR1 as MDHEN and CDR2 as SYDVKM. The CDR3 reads CASRATSSSYNEQFF. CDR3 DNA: TGTGCCAGCAGAGCCACTAGCAGCTCCTACAATGAGCAGTTCTTC.

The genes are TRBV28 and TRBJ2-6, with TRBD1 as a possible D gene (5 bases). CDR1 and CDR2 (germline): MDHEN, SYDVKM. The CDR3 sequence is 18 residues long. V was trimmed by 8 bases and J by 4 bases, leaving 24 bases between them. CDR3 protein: CASLGVGYVFSGANVLTF. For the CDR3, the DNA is TGTGCCAGCTTAGGGGTGGGGTACGTTTTTTCCGGGGCCAACGTCCTGACTTTC.

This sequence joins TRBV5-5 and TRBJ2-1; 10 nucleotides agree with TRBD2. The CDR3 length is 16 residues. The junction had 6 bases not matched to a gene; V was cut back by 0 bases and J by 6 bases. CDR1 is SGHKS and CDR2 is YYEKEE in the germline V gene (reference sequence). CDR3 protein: CASSLVPSGGFNEQFF. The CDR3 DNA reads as TGTGCCAGCAGCTTGGTCCCTAGCGGGGGCTTCAATGAGCAGTTCTTC.

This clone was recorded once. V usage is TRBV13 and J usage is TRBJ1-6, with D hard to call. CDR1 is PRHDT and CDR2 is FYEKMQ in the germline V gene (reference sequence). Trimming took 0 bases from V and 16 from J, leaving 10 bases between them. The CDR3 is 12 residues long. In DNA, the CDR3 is TGTGCCAGCAGCTTAGGCCTGAGTACGCTCCACTTT. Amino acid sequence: CASSLGLSTLHF. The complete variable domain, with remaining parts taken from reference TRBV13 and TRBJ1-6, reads AAGVIQSPRHLIKEKRETATLKCYPIPRHDTVYWYQQGPGQDPQFLISFYEKMQSDKGSIPDRFSAQQFSDYHSELNMSSLELGDSALYFCASSLGLSTLHFGNGTRLTVT.

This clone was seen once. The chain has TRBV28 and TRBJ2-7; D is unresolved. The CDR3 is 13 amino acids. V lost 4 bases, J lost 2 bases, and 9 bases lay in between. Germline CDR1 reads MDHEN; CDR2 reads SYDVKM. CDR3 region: CASSSGLTYEQYF. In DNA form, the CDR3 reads TGTGCCAGCAGTTCGGGTCTTACCTACGAGCAGTACTTC.

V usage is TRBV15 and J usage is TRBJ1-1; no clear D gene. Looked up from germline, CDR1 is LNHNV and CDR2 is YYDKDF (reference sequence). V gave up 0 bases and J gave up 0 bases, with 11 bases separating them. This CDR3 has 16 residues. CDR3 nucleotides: TGTGCCACCAGCAGAGATCAGCCCGGGGTGAACACTGAAGCTTTCTTT. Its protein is CATSRDQPGVNTEAFF.

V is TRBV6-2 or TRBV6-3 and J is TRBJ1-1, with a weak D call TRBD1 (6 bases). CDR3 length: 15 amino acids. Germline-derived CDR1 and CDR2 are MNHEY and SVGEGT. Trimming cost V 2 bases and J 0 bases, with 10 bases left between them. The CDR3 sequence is CASSYPDSLNTEAFF. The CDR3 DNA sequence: TGTGCCAGCAGTTACCCGGACAGTTTGAACACTGAAGCTTTCTTT.

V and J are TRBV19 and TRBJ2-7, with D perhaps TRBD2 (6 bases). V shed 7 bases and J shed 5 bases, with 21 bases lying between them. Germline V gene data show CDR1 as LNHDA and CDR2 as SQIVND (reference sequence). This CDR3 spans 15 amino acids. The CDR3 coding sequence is TGTGCCAGTACCAACGGAGCTGGAGGGTTCGACGAGCAGTACTTC. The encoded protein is CASTNGAGGFDEQYF. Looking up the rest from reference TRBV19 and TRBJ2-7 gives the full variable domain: DGGITQSPKYLFRKEGQNVTLSCEQNLNHDAMYWYRQDPGQGLRLIYYSQIVNDFQKGDIAEGYSVSREKKESFPLTVTSAQKNPTAFYLCASTNGAGGFDEQYFGPGTRLTVT.

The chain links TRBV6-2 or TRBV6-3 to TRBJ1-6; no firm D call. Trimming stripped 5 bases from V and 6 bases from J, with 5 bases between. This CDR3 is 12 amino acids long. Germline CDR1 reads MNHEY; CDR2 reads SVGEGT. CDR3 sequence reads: CASSPGNSPLHF. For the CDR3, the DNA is TGTGCCAGCAGTCCCGGTAATTCACCCCTCCACTTT.